This T cell receptor (beta chain) was captured in a study of T cell responses to AZD1222 COVID-19 vaccine. Study information: Pooling covered second doses at about 4 or about 12 weeks. Study-level results: CD4 TCRs linked to vaccination spanned spike, dominating at 160-218 and 743-854. Possibly, clonal diversity was underestimated; donors were largely white British and included more females.

Turning to this clone: Antigen unknown.

TCRdb keeps only in-frame clones here, not all; method: immunoSEQ multiplex PCR. This table holds around 110,000 clones, 90% found once. The CDR3 spans 18 residues. Germline V lookup: CDR1 MGHRA, CDR2 YSYEKL. J lost 0 bases, V lost 5 bases, and 10 bases had no gene match. Here the sequenced sample was peripheral blood, taken on day 0 of AZD1222 vaccination. This rearrangement joins TRBV4-1 to TRBJ2-2; 9 nucleotides line up with TRBD2. This clonotype was obtained from an adult in good health. The CDR3 here is CASSKTPLAGPNTGELFF. As DNA, the CDR3 is TGCGCCAGCAGCAAAACCCCGCTAGCGGGACCGAACACCGGGGAGCTGTTTTTT.